This TCR beta chain was obtained from a study of T cell changes during pregnancy in multiple sclerosis. The assay was immunoSEQ multiplex PCR, and TCRdb's table has in-frame clones only and misses some. The data hold some 60,000 clones, with approximately 90% observed a single time. There are 16 residues in the CDR3. V was clipped by 2 bases and J by 0 bases; unmatched bases: 2. The V gene's germline CDR1 is SEHNR and CDR2 FQNEAQ (reference sequence). The rearrangement links TRBV7-9 to TRBJ1-4; TRBD1 agrees at 8 bases. Specimen: peripheral blood, collected in the third trimester of pregnancy. This sequence was found in a female donor in good health, enrolled as a control in a pregnancy study. The DNA for the CDR3 is TGTGCCAGCAGCTTACGACAGGGGACAACTAATGAAAAACTGTTTTTT. Amino acid sequence: CASSLRQGTTNEKLFF.